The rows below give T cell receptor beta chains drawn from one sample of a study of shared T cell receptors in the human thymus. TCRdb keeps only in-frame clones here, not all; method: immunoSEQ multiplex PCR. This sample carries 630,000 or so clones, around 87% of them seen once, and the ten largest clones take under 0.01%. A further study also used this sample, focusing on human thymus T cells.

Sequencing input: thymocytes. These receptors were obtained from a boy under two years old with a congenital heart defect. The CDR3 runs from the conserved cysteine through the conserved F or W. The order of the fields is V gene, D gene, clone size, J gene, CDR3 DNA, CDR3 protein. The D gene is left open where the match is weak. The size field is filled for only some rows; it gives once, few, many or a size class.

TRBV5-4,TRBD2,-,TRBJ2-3,TGTGCCAGCAGCCTTGGGACTAGCCGAAATACGCAGTATTTT,CASSLGTSRNTQYF
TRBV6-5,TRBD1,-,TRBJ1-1,TGTGCCAGCAGTCAGGACAGGGGGGCTAACACTGAAGCTTTCTTT,CASSQDRGANTEAFF
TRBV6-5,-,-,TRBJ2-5,TGTGCCAGCAGTTACGCAGGTCAAGAGACCCAGTACTTC,CASSYAGQETQYF
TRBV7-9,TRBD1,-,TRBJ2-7,TGTGCCAGCAGCTTAGGCGGGGACAGGGCATACGAGCAGTACTTC,CASSLGGDRAYEQYF
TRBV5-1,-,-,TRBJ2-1,TGCGCCAGCAGCTTGGTCGCAGGGCGCTACAATGAGCAGTTCTTC,CASSLVAGRYNEQFF
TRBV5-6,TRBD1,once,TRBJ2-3,TGTGCCAGCAGCCAGAGACCGGACAGGGTCCCAGATACGCAGTATTTT,CASSQRPDRVPDTQYF
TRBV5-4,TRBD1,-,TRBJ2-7,TGTGCCAGCAGCTTGGCGGGACAGGTGCGGATTTACGAGCAGTACTTC,CASSLAGQVRIYEQYF
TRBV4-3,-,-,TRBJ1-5,TGCGCCAGCAGCCTTTCGGGGGGGGATCAGCCCCAGCATTTT,CASSLSGGDQPQHF
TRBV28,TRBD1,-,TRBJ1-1,TGTGCCAGCAGTTTCTGGACAGGACCGATTGAAGCTTTCTTT,CASSFWTGPIEAFF
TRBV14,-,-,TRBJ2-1,TGTGCCAGCAGCCCCCCGGGGTCTTGGAACAATGAGCAGTTCTTC,CASSPPGSWNNEQFF
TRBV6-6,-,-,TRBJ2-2,TGTGCCAGCAGTTATAGGGGTCAGGCCGGGGAGCTGTTTTTT,CASSYRGQAGELFF
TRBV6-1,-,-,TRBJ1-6,TGTGCCAGCAGGGACCACAGGGTCTTGTACTCACCCCTCCACTTT,CASRDHRVLYSPLHF
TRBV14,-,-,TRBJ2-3,TGTGCCAGCAGCCAAGACAGTAGCTGGCAGACCCACACAGATACGCAGTATTTT,CASSQDSSWQTHTDTQYF
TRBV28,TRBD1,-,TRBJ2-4,TGTGCCAGCAGTCCGGAACAGGGGGTACCAGCCAGAGCCAAAAACATTCAGTACTTC,CASSPEQGVPARAKNIQYF
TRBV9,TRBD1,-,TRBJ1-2,TGTGCCAGCAGCCCCCACCATCAGACAGGGAATGGCTACACCTTC,CASSPHHQTGNGYTF
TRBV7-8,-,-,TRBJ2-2,TGTGCCAGCAGCCCCAGGAGGGAAAACACCGGGGAGCTGTTTTTT,CASSPRRENTGELFF
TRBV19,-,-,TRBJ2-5,TGTGCCAGTAGTTCAGGGGTCGGGACCCAGTACTTC,CASSSGVGTQYF
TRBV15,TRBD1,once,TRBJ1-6,TGTGCCACCAGCAGGGATTTCGGACAGGAGGGTAGCTCACCCCTCCACTTT,CATSRDFGQEGSSPLHF
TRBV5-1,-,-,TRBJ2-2,TGCGCCAGCAGCTTAACAGAGAACACCGGGGAGCTGTTTTTT,CASSLTENTGELFF
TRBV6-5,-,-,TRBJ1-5,TGTGCCAGCAGTCAAAATAGCAATCAGCCCCAGCATTTT,CASSQNSNQPQHF
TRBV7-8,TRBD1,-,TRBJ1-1,TGTGCCAGCAGCCAACGGCAGCCGACAGGGGGCAACACTGAAGCTTTCTTT,CASSQRQPTGGNTEAFF
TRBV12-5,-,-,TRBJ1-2,TGTGCTAGTGGCCCAACCGGGAGAACTTATGGCTACACCTTC,CASGPTGRTYGYTF
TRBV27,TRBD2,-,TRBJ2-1,TGTGCCAGCAGTCCCCGGTATGGGCGGGAGGGCCTCGGGCAGTTCTTC,CASSPRYGREGLGQFF
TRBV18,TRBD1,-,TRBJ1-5,TGTGCCAGCTCGCCATCCGGACAGGGGGAGTTCGGCAATCAGCCCCAGCATTTT,CASSPSGQGEFGNQPQHF
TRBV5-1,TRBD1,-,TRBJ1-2,TGCGCCAGCAGCTTGTGGTTCTTTATCGTCGGGACAGGGCATGGCTACACCTTC,CASSLWFFIVGTGHGYTF
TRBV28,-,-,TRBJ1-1,TGTGCCAGCAGTCAAGTCAGGAGGGTCACTGAAGCTTTCTTT,CASSQVRRVTEAFF
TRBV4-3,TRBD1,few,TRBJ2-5,TGCGCCAGCAGCCAAGTCGACAGGGTTGGGGAGACCCAGTACTTC,CASSQVDRVGETQYF
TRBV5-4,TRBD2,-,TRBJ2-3,TGTGCCAGCAGCGCCGGGGAGAGTAGCGGGAGGGTACGCACAGATACGCAGTATTTT,CASSAGESSGRVRTDTQYF
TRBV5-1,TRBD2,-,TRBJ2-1,TGCGCCAGCAGCTGTAGCGGGAGCTCCTACAATGAGCAGTTCTTC,CASSCSGSSYNEQFF
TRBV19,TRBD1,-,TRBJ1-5,TGTGCCAGTAGTATTTTTGGGACAGATAGCAATCAGCCCCAGCATTTT,CASSIFGTDSNQPQHF
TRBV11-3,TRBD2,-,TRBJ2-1,TGTGCCAGCAGCCACCCCGGACTAGCGGGAACCCGATACAATGAGCAGTTCTTC,CASSHPGLAGTRYNEQFF
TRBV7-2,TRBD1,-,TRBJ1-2,TGTGCCAGCAGCTCCCTGGACAGGGGGCCCCGTGAGGGCTACACCTTC,CASSSLDRGPREGYTF
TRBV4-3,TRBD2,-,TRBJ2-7,TGCGCCAGCAGCCAATGGAGACTAGCGGGGCGACGGGAGCAGTACTTC,CASSQWRLAGRREQYF
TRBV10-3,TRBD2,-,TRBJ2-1,TGTGCCATCAGTGAGGGGTTGGTGGGAGGGCCTGGAAATGAGCAGTTCTTC,CAISEGLVGGPGNEQFF
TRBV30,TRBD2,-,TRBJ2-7,TGTGCCTGGAGTGCGGGGGGCTACGAGCAGTACTTC,CAWSAGGYEQYF
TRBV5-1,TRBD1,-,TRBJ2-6,TGCGCCAGCAGCTTGGCACAGGGGGCTAACGGTGGGGCCAACGTCCTGACTTTC,CASSLAQGANGGANVLTF
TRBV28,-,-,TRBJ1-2,TGTGCCAGCAGTACCCGACAGCCGAATTATGGCTACACCTTC,CASSTRQPNYGYTF
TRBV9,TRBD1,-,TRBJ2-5,TGTGCCAGCAGCGTAGGGAGGGGGGACAGGGGTTTTGAGCAAGAGACCCAGTACTTC,CASSVGRGDRGFEQETQYF
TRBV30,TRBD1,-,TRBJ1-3,TGTGCCTGGAGTGTAAGGGGACAGGCCAATCTCTCTGGAAACACCATATATTTT,CAWSVRGQANLSGNTIYF
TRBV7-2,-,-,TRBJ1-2,TGTGCCAGCAGCTTTGGCGGGCATGGCTACACCTTC,CASSFGGHGYTF
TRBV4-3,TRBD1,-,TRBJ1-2,TGCGCCAGCAGCCAAGAAGGGGGTAGACAGGGCATAAATGGCTACACCTTC,CASSQEGGRQGINGYTF
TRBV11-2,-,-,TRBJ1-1,TGTGCCAGCCTAGGGAACACTGAAGCTTTCTTT,CASLGNTEAFF
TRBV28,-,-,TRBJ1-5,TGTGCCAGCAGTCCTCAAGAAAGGGGTGAAAGAAGTCAGCCCCAGCATTTT,CASSPQERGERSQPQHF
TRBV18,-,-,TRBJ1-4,TGTGCCAGCTCACCACGTCCCCGGGATAATGAAAAACTGTTTTTT,CASSPRPRDNEKLFF